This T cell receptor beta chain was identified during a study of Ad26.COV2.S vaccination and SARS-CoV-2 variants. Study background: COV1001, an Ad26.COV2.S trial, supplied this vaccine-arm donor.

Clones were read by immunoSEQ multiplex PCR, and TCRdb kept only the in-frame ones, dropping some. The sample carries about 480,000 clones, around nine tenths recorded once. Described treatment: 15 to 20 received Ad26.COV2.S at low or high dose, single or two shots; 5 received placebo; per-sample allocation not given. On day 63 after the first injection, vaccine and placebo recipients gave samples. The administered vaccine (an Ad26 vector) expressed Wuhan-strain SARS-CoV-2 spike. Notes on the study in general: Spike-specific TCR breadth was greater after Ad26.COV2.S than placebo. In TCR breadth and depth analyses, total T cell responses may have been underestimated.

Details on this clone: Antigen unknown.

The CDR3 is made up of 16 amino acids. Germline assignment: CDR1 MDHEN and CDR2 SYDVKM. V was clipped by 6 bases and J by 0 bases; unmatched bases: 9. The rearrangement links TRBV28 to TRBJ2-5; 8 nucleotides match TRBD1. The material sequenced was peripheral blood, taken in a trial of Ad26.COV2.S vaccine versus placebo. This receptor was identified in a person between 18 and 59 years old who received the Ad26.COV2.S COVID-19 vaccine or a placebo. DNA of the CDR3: TGTGCCAGCAGGCCCTACAGGGGGACAGACCAAGAGACCCAGTACTTC. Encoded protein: CASRPYRGTDQETQYF.